This entry lists 15 T cell receptor beta chains sequenced from one sample in a study of cytomegalovirus exposure and HLA in healthy donors. PCR employed 60 Vbeta and 13 Jbeta primers. TCRdb's table, derived via immunoSEQ multiplex PCR, lists solely in-frame clones and lacks some. The sample holds about 120,000 clones, over 65% seen once. Sample: PBMCs. The receptors derive from a woman aged 18-29 years in good health and CMV-seronegative.

The chain is built from TRBV11-2 and TRBJ2-7; D gene unclear. The length of the CDR3 is 11 residues. Germline-derived CDR1 and CDR2 are SGHAT and FQNNGV. V lost 1 base and J 10 bases, leaving 8 bases between the germline ends. DNA for the CDR3: TGTGCCAGCAGCTTAGCGGAAAAACAGTACGTC. Protein product: CASSLAEKQYV.

The CDR3 region is CASSLTARNTEAFF. The CDR3, as DNA: TGTGCCAGCAGCTTGACAGCCCGGAACACTGAAGCTTTCTTT. V gene TRBV6-5 combines with J gene TRBJ1-1, with a possible D match to TRBD1 (5 bases). Germline V lookup: CDR1 MNHEY, CDR2 SVGAGI. Trimming took 6 bases from V and 1 from J, leaving 12 bases between them. The length of the CDR3 is 14 residues.

The rearrangement links TRBV15 to TRBJ1-1, with D unresolved. V lost 7 bases, J lost 4 bases, and 13 bases lay in between. Germline loops: CDR1 LNHNV, CDR2 YYDKDF (reference sequence). This CDR3 is 13 amino acids long. CDR3 in DNA: TGTGCCACCACCCCGGGAGGGCGCACTGAAGCTTTCTTT. Translating it yields CATTPGGRTEAFF.

The J gene is TRBJ2-1, the V gene TRBV5-1; the D is unclear. Looked up from germline, CDR1 is SGHRS and CDR2 is YFSETQ. The CDR3 sequence is 11 residues long. Trimming shortened V by 7 bases and J by 7 bases, and 9 bases separated the two germline ends. This chain's CDR3 is CASSGENEQFF. Here the CDR3 DNA reads TGCGCCAGCTCCGGAGAGAATGAGCAGTTCTTC.

This rearrangement joins TRBV4-2 to TRBJ1-1; 10 nucleotides match TRBD1. The length of the CDR3 is 15 residues. Germline V gene data show CDR1 as LGHNA and CDR2 as YNFKEQ. The trim removed 0 bases at V and 5 bases at J, leaving 3 bases unmatched. CDR3: CASSQEDRGRTEAFF. The CDR3 DNA is TGTGCCAGCAGCCAAGAGGACAGGGGGAGAACTGAAGCTTTCTTT.

The rearrangement links TRBV15 to TRBJ1-5; tentative D call: TRBD1 (5 bases). Germline V gene lookup returns CDR1 LNHNV and CDR2 YYDKDF (reference sequence). Between the trimmed V and J ends, which lost 3 bases and 7 bases, there was a span of 13 bases. The CDR3 contains 14 residues. The CDR3 DNA reads TGTGCCACCAGCAGCGGGGGGGTTGGGCAGCCCCAGCATTTT. Amino acids: CATSSGGVGQPQHF. The variable domain in full, with the rest retrieved from reference TRBV15 and TRBJ1-5, is DAMVIQNPRYQVTQFGKPVTLSCSQTLNHNVMYWYQQKSSQAPKLLFHYYDKDFNNEADTPDNFQSRRPNTSFCFLDIRSPGLGDTAMYLCATSSGGVGQPQHFGDGTRLSIL.

This sequence joins TRBV6-5 and TRBJ2-1, with 7 bases fitting TRBD2. The CDR3 contains 15 residues. Trimming at V came to 0 bases and at J to 6 bases, leaving 5 bases not matched to a gene. Germline CDR1 is MNHEY and CDR2 is SVGAGI. The CDR3 loop reads CASSYSRGSSNEQFF. The CDR3 nucleotides read TGTGCCAGCAGTTACTCGCGCGGGAGTAGCAATGAGCAGTTCTTC.

The rearrangement uses TRBV5-1 and TRBJ1-6; 8 bases fit TRBD1. The J segment lost 0 bases and the V segment lost 0 bases, leaving 8 bases of the junction unmatched. The CDR3 extends over 19 amino acids. Germline V lookup: CDR1 SGHRS, CDR2 YFSETQ. The CDR3 here is CASSLGGTGPSSYNSPLHF. The CDR3 coding sequence is TGCGCCAGCAGCTTGGGGGGGACAGGCCCAAGCTCCTATAATTCACCCCTCCACTTT.

V is TRBV11-3 and J is TRBJ2-4; D might be TRBD1 (5 bases). Looked up from germline, CDR1 is SGHNT and CDR2 is YENEEA. This CDR3 has 16 residues. V shed 7 bases and J shed 4 bases, with 20 bases lying between them. The CDR3 sequence is CASTDFGAKGKNIQYF. In DNA form, the CDR3 reads TGTGCCAGCACCGATTTTGGGGCGAAGGGGAAAAACATTCAGTACTTC.

The V call is TRBV7-9, the J call TRBJ2-1, with D possibly matching TRBD2 (6 bases). In germline, CDR1 is SEHNR, CDR2 FQNEAQ (reference sequence). V gave up 5 bases and J gave up 2 bases, with 13 bases separating them. The CDR3 loop spans 15 amino acids. CDR3 sequence reads: CASSLRGSAYNEQFF. DNA for the CDR3: TGTGCCAGCAGCCTCCGGGGGAGCGCCTACAATGAGCAGTTCTTC.

The CDR3, as DNA: TGTGCCAGCAGTAGAGGGGACAGCTCTGGAAACACCATATATTTT. Encoded protein: CASSRGDSSGNTIYF. The chain links TRBV6-1 to TRBJ1-3; the match to TRBD1 covers 7 bases. V gave up 5 bases and J gave up 0 bases; unmatched junction bases: 4. CDR1 MNHNS and CDR2 SASEGT come from the germline V gene. The CDR3 contains 15 residues.

The CDR3 protein is CASSRRQGPNEKLFF. The CDR3 bases are TGTGCCAGCAGCAGACGACAGGGCCCTAATGAAAAACTGTTTTTT. V is TRBV7-9 and J is TRBJ1-4; 7 positions match TRBD1. The CDR3 has 15 residues. V shed 5 bases, J shed 3 bases, and the junction held 6 bases outside the gene matches. From germline, CDR1 is SEHNR and CDR2 FQNEAQ (reference sequence).

The sample holds a few counts of this clone. V is TRBV5-1 and J is TRBJ2-3; D perhaps matches TRBD1 (6 bases). Germline assignment: CDR1 SGHRS and CDR2 YFSETQ. This CDR3 is built from 21 residues. Trimming removed 4 bases from V and 5 bases from J, with 35 bases in between. The CDR3 DNA sequence: TGCGCCAGCAGCCCGTGGCCGACCCGAATCTCTACAGGGAAAGAGAAAGATACGCAGTATTTT. Its protein is CASSPWPTRISTGKEKDTQYF.

In this sample, this clone turned up once. Written as DNA, the CDR3 is TGTGCCAGTGGGGACAGGGATCATCAGCCCCAGCATTTT. Its protein product is CASGDRDHQPQHF. The rearrangement uses TRBV19 and TRBJ1-5, with 9 nucleotides matching TRBD1. V lost 8 bases, J lost 5 bases, and 4 bases stayed unmatched. The V gene's germline CDR1 is LNHDA and CDR2 SQIVND (reference sequence). This CDR3 region has 13 residues.

The chain has TRBV28 and TRBJ2-1; TRBD1 is a possible D gene (7 bases). The CDR3 consists of 15 residues. Deletions cut 3 bases from V and 6 bases from J, with 15 bases between. Germline values: CDR1 MDHEN, CDR2 SYDVKM. This chain's CDR3 is CASSFLPQGGNEQFF. In nucleotides, the CDR3 is TGTGCCAGCAGTTTCCTCCCCCAGGGGGGCAATGAGCAGTTCTTC. Based on the CDR3 plus reference TRBV28 and TRBJ2-1, the full variable domain is DVKVTQSSRYLVKRTGEKVFLECVQDMDHENMFWYRQDPGLGLRLIYFSYDVKMKEKGDIPEGYSVSREKKERFSLILESASTNQTSMYLCASSFLPQGGNEQFFGPGTRLTVL.